This entry lists 27 T cell receptor beta chains sequenced from one sample in a study of CD8 T cells in Susac syndrome. RNA, at about 0.45 to 1 ug, was reverse transcribed with random hexamers. TCRdb processed the immunoSEQ multiplex PCR reads anew with MiXCR; each CDR3 protein has one entry. The sample lists just over 150,000 distinct CDR3 sequences, roughly 95% seen once, with 0.15% in the top ten. Sequenced material: CD8+ T cells from PBMCs. The source is a human donor with multiple sclerosis.

The chain has TRBV29-1 and TRBJ1-1, with D uncertain. Germline lookup yields CDR1 SQVTM and CDR2 ANQGSEA. The CDR3 spans 16 residues. Trimming pared 6 bases from V and 1 base from J, leaving 21 bases between. CDR3 residues: CSVDGFPSTTNTEAFF. The CDR3 DNA reads TGCAGCGTGGACGGTTTTCCATCCACCACGAACACTGAAGCTTTCTTT.

The rearrangement links TRBV30 to TRBJ1-2; D not resolved. This CDR3 comprises 12 residues. Per the germline V gene, CDR1 is GTSNPN and CDR2 is SVGIG (reference sequence). Trimming took 0 bases from V and 4 from J, leaving 6 bases between them. The CDR3 spells CAWSVLSYGYTF. The CDR3 region has the DNA TGTGCCTGGAGTGTCTTATCCTATGGCTACACCTTC.

The rearrangement links TRBV9 to TRBJ2-2; tentative D call: TRBD2 (7 bases). The CDR3 length is 16 residues. Germline V gene lookup returns CDR1 SGDLS and CDR2 YYNGEE. The V end was cut by 7 bases, the J end by 5 bases, with 21 bases between. CDR3 bases: TGTGCCAGCGCGGGGGCAGCGCGGTCAGGAACCGGGGAGCTGTTTTTT. Protein: CASAGAARSGTGELFF.

The chain is built from TRBV7-9 and TRBJ1-1; D possibly corresponds to TRBD1 (5 bases). V dropped 0 bases and J dropped 2 bases, with 10 bases sitting between them. CDR1 SEHNR and CDR2 FQNEAQ come from the germline V gene (reference sequence). The CDR3 length is 15 residues. This CDR3 is CASSLAQGGNTEAFF. The CDR3 DNA reads as TGTGCCAGCAGCTTAGCTCAGGGCGGTAACACTGAAGCTTTCTTT.

This clonotype occurred once. The chain recombines TRBV11-2 with TRBJ2-3, with 11 bases fitting TRBD2. Unmatched junction bases numbered 3, after V lost 1 base and J lost 6 bases. The CDR3 extends over 15 amino acids. In germline, CDR1 is SGHAT, CDR2 FQNNGV. CDR3 bases: TGTGCCAGCAGCTTAGGTAGCGGGGGGGAGGATACGCAGTATTTT. Translation: CASSLGSGGEDTQYF. Based on the CDR3 plus reference TRBV11-2 and TRBJ2-3, the full variable domain is EAGVAQSPRYKIIEKRQSVAFWCNPISGHATLYWYQQILGQGPKLLIQFQNNGVVDDSQLPKDRFSAERLKGVDSTLKIQPAKLEDSAVYLCASSLGSGGEDTQYFGPGTRLTVL.

J is TRBJ2-7 and V is TRBV9; 9 nucleotides match TRBD1. The germline V gene encodes CDR1 SGDLS and CDR2 YYNGEE. The trim removed 0 bases at V and 2 bases at J, leaving 0 bases unmatched. The CDR3 is 14 residues long. The CDR3 region has the DNA TGTGCCAGCAGCGTAGGGACAGGGGCCTACGAGCAGTACTTC. Translated, it gives CASSVGTGAYEQYF.

This clonotype has more than one count but fewer than ten. The rearrangement links TRBV29-1 to TRBJ1-2; no clear D. CDR3 size: 14 residues. Trimming took off 4 bases at V and 4 bases at J, with 16 bases between the two ends. The germline V gene encodes CDR1 SQVTM and CDR2 ANQGSEA. DNA for the CDR3: TGCAGCGTTGTATTCTCCGGAGGGCCCTATGGCTACACCTTC. Translated, it gives CSVVFSGGPYGYTF.

The V call is TRBV5-4, the J call TRBJ2-1, with 8 nucleotides matching TRBD1. CDR1 and CDR2 (germline): SGHNT, YYREEE (reference sequence). V trimming: 4 bases; J trimming: 3 bases; junction bases outside the gene matches: 6. The length of the CDR3 is 15 residues. The CDR3 is CASSRLDRDYNEQFF. The CDR3 region has the DNA TGTGCCAGCAGCCGGCTGGACAGGGACTACAATGAGCAGTTCTTC.

The chain is built from TRBV9 and TRBJ2-1; unclear D gene. Trimming removed 0 bases from V and 9 bases from J, with 10 bases in between. CDR1 is SGDLS and CDR2 is YYNGEE in the germline V gene. CDR3 size: 13 residues. The CDR3, as DNA: TGTGCCAGCAGCGTAGAAAGGGCGGTTGAGCAGTTCTTC. Amino acid sequence: CASSVERAVEQFF.

The V gene is TRBV13, the J gene TRBJ2-1, with TRBD2 matching 9 bases. The germline V gene encodes CDR1 PRHDT and CDR2 FYEKMQ (reference sequence). This CDR3 comprises 16 residues. The V gene end was trimmed by 5 bases and the J gene end by 2 bases; junction bases not matched to a gene: 7. CDR3 protein: CASSAGGRGPYNEQFF. CDR3 sequence (DNA): TGTGCCAGCAGCGCGGGAGGGCGGGGTCCCTACAATGAGCAGTTCTTC.

V usage is TRBV2 and J usage is TRBJ2-5, with D maybe TRBD2 (6 bases). Between the trimmed V and J ends, which lost 4 bases and 8 bases, there was a span of 11 bases. The CDR3 extends over 12 amino acids. CDR1 is SNHLY and CDR2 is FYNNEI in the germline V gene. The CDR3 sequence: CASSGGGQTQYF. In DNA form, the CDR3 reads TGTGCCAGCAGTGGGGGAGGACAAACCCAGTACTTC.

This clonotype was observed a single time. The chain recombines TRBV30 with TRBJ1-3; D possibly corresponds to TRBD1 (6 bases). V was shortened by 5 bases and J by 3 bases, with 11 bases between the two germline ends. The CDR3 totals 13 residues. Germline CDR1 GTSNPN, CDR2 SVGIG (reference sequence). This chain's CDR3 is CAWLQGYGNTIYF. The CDR3, as DNA: TGTGCCTGGCTACAGGGTTATGGAAACACCATATATTTT.

The chain has TRBV7-9 and TRBJ1-2; 7 positions match TRBD1. Trimming cost V 4 bases and J 4 bases; bases outside gene matches: 3. The CDR3 covers 13 residues. Germline CDR1 and CDR2: SEHNR and FQNEAQ (reference sequence). This CDR3 is CASSSGQFYGYTF. CDR3 DNA: TGTGCCAGCAGCTCGGGACAGTTCTATGGCTACACCTTC.

The chain couples TRBV29-1 to TRBJ1-1; D is uncertain. The CDR3 is 15 residues long. Germline CDR1 SQVTM, CDR2 ANQGSEA. The CDR3 is CRPSDEVPENTEAFF. CDR3 in DNA: TGCAGGCCGTCCGACGAGGTGCCGGAGAACACTGAAGCTTTCTTT.

This rearrangement joins TRBV7-9 to TRBJ1-5; D is perhaps TRBD1 (6 bases). The CDR3 is 15 residues long. Between the trimmed V and J ends, which lost 8 bases and 0 bases, there was a span of 14 bases. Germline assignment: CDR1 SEHNR and CDR2 FQNEAQ (reference sequence). CDR3: CASDPGVGSNQPQHF. Here the CDR3 DNA reads TGTGCCAGCGACCCAGGGGTTGGTAGCAATCAGCCCCAGCATTTT.

This chain uses TRBV12-5 with TRBJ1-4, with D uncertain. The CDR3 is 14 residues long. Germline CDR1 reads LGHNT; CDR2 reads FRNRAP. Trimming shortened V by 5 bases and J by 6 bases, and 13 bases separated the two germline ends. In DNA, the CDR3 is TGTGCTAGTGGTGCCGACAAGCGGGATGAAAAACTGTTTTTT. It is translated as CASGADKRDEKLFF. Filled out from reference TRBV12-5 and TRBJ1-4, the complete variable domain reads DARVTQTPRHKVTEMGQEVTMRCQPILGHNTVFWYRQTMMQGLELLAYFRNRAPLDDSGMPKDRFSAEMPDATLATLKIQPSEPRDSAVYFCASGADKRDEKLFFGSGTQLSVL.

The chain combines TRBV2 with TRBJ1-2, with D unresolved. V dropped 1 base and J dropped 3 bases, with 12 bases sitting between them. The CDR3 contains 15 residues. Germline assignment: CDR1 SNHLY and CDR2 FYNNEI. The CDR3 here is CASSEGRPYDYGYTF. The CDR3 region has the DNA TGTGCCAGCAGTGAAGGCCGACCCTACGACTATGGCTACACCTTC.

The chain couples TRBV30 to TRBJ2-4; tentative D call: TRBD1 (6 bases). Germline CDR1 and CDR2: GTSNPN and SVGIG (reference sequence). The germline V and J ends were trimmed by 2 bases and 3 bases, with 8 bases remaining between them. The CDR3 is 13 amino acids. CDR3 sequence: CAWSRTDKNIQYF. CDR3 DNA: TGTGCCTGGAGTCGGACAGACAAAAACATTCAGTACTTC. Variable domain in full (rest from reference TRBV30 and TRBJ2-4): SQTIHQWPATLVQPVGSPLSLECTVEGTSNPNLYWYRQAAGRGLQLLFYSVGIGQISSEVPQNLSASRPQDRQFILSSKKLLLSDSGFYLCAWSRTDKNIQYFGAGTRLSVL.

The chain is built from TRBV30 and TRBJ2-3, with 7 bases fitting TRBD1. CDR1 and CDR2 from the germline V gene are GTSNPN and SVGIG (reference sequence). V lost 0 bases, J lost 5 bases, and 5 bases stayed unmatched. The CDR3 loop spans 14 amino acids. Here the CDR3 reads CAWSVLGGQDTQYF. CDR3 nucleotide sequence: TGTGCCTGGAGTGTACTAGGGGGCCAAGATACGCAGTATTTT.

J is TRBJ2-4 and V is TRBV27; 7 bases align to TRBD1. CDR1 and CDR2 (germline): MNHEY, SMNVEV (reference sequence). V lost 2 bases, J lost 5 bases, and 3 bases stayed unmatched. The CDR3 spans 14 residues. As DNA, the CDR3 is TGTGCCAGCAGTTTAGGGCAGGGGGAAAACATTCAGTACTTC. Protein product: CASSLGQGENIQYF.

The J gene is TRBJ2-5, the V gene TRBV5-1; D is possibly TRBD1 or TRBD2 (6 bases each). The CDR3 is 14 residues long. Germline-derived CDR1 and CDR2 are SGHRS and YFSETQ. V lost 3 bases, J lost 2 bases, and 11 bases lay in between. As DNA, the CDR3 is TGCGCCAGCAGCTCGGGGGCGGTTCAAGAGACCCAGTACTTC. Translating gives CASSSGAVQETQYF.

This chain joins TRBV15 and TRBJ2-7; D is ambiguous. This CDR3 has 12 residues. In germline, CDR1 is LNHNV, CDR2 YYDKDF (reference sequence). V was pared by 6 bases and J by 1 base, with 7 bases between. CDR3 sequence (DNA): TGTGCCACCAGAGAACAGTCCTACGAGCAGTACTTC. This sequence encodes CATREQSYEQYF.

The chain has TRBV27 and TRBJ2-1; possible D gene TRBD2, 5 bases. The CDR3 spans 13 residues. The germline V and J ends were trimmed by 6 bases and 7 bases, with 13 bases remaining between them. Germline V gene sequence: CDR1 MNHEY, CDR2 SMNVEV (reference sequence). The CDR3 DNA reads TGTGCCAGCAGAGACGGGGTTCAAAATGAGCAGTTCTTC. Amino acids: CASRDGVQNEQFF.

This clonotype was seen a single time. The rearrangement joins TRBV20-1 to TRBJ2-5, with D tentatively TRBD2 (6 bases). Germline values: CDR1 DFQATT, CDR2 SNEGSKA (reference sequence). The CDR3 length is 17 residues. The V end was cut by 3 bases, the J end by 0 bases, with 20 bases between. CDR3 DNA sequence: TGCAGTGCTAGTAGCGATTGGGACTCCCGGTACCAAGAGACCCAGTACTTC. Translated, it gives CSASSDWDSRYQETQYF.

This chain joins TRBV6-2 or TRBV6-3 and TRBJ2-3; D perhaps matches TRBD1 (5 bases). The CDR3 has 15 amino acids. Germline V gene sequence: CDR1 MNHEY, CDR2 SVGEGT. V lost 5 bases and J lost 4, with 16 bases in between. Here the CDR3 DNA reads TGTGCCAGCAGTAAACCCCTCGACAGCCCAGATACGCAGTATTTT. Translated: CASSKPLDSPDTQYF.

The chain combines TRBV30 with TRBJ1-2; tentative D call: TRBD1 (5 bases). This CDR3 has 14 residues. Trimming took off 3 bases at V and 3 bases at J, with 14 bases between the two ends. Germline loops: CDR1 GTSNPN, CDR2 SVGIG (reference sequence). The CDR3 nucleotides are TGTGCCTGGAGGGTTATAGGGACCCACTATGGCTACACCTTC. It yields the protein CAWRVIGTHYGYTF.

The J gene is TRBJ2-1, the V gene TRBV2; no clear D gene. Looked up from germline, CDR1 is SNHLY and CDR2 is FYNNEI. Trimming stripped 3 bases from V and 0 bases from J, with 6 bases between. The CDR3 is 14 amino acids. The CDR3 DNA follows: TGTGCCAGCAGTGATATGAGCTCCTACAATGAGCAGTTCTTC. Its translation: CASSDMSSYNEQFF.